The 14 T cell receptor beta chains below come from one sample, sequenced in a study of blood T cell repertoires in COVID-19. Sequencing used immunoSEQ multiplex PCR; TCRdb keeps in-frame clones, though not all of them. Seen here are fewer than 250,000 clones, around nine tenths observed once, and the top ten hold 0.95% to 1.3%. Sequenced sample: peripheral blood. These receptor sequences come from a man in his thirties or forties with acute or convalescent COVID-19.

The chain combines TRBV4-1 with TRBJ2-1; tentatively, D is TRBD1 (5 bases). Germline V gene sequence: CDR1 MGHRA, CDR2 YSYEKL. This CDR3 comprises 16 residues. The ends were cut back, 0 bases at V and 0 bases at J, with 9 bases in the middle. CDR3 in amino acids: CASSQDRGSSYNEQFF. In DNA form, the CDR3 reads TGCGCCAGCAGCCAAGATAGGGGAAGCTCCTACAATGAGCAGTTCTTC.

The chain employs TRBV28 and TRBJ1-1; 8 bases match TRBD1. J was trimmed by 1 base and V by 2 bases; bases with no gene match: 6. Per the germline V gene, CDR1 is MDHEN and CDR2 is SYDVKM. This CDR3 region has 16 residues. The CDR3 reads CASSLQGAFRNTEAFF. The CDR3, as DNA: TGTGCCAGCAGTTTACAGGGGGCCTTCAGGAACACTGAAGCTTTCTTT. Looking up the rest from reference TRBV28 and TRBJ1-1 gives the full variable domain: DVKVTQSSRYLVKRTGEKVFLECVQDMDHENMFWYRQDPGLGLRLIYFSYDVKMKEKGDIPEGYSVSREKKERFSLILESASTNQTSMYLCASSLQGAFRNTEAFFGQGTRLTVV.

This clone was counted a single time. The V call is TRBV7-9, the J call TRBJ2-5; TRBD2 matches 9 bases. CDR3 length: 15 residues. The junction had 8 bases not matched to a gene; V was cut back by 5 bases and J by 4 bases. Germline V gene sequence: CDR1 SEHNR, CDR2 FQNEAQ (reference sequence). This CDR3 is CASSRLAAYLETQYF. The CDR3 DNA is TGTGCCAGCAGCCGACTAGCGGCCTACCTAGAGACCCAGTACTTC. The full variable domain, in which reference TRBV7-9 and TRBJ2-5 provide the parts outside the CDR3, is DTGVSQNPRHKITKRGQNVTFRCDPISEHNRLYWYRQTLGQGPEFLTYFQNEAQLEKSRLLSDRFSAERPKGSFSTLEIQRTEQGDSAMYLCASSRLAAYLETQYFGPGTRLLVL.

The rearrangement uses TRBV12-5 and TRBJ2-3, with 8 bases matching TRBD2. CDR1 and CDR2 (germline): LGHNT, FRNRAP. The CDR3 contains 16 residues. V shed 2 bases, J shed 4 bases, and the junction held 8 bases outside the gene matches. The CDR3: CASGLSATSDPDTQYF. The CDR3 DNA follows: TGTGCTAGTGGTTTGTCCGCGACTAGCGATCCAGATACGCAGTATTTT.

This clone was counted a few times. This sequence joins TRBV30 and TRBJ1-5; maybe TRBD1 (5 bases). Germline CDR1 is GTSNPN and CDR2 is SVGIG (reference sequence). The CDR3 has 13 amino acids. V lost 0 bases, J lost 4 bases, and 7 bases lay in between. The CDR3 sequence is CAWSVDRNQPQHF. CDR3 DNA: TGTGCCTGGAGTGTTGACAGAAATCAGCCCCAGCATTTT.

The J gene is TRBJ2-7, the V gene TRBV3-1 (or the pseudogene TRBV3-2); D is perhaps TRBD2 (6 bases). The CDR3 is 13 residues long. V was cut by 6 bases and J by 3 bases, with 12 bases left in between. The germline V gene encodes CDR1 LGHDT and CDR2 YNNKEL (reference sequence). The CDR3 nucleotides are TGTGCCAGCAGGCTAGCGTGGGGCTACGAGCAGTACTTC. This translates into CASRLAWGYEQYF.

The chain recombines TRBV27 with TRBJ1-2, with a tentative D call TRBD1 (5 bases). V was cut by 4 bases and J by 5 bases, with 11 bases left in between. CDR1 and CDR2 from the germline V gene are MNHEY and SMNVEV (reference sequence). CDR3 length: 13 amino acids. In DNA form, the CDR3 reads TGTGCCAGCAGTTCCGACAAGGGGTATGGCTACACCTTC. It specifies CASSSDKGYGYTF.

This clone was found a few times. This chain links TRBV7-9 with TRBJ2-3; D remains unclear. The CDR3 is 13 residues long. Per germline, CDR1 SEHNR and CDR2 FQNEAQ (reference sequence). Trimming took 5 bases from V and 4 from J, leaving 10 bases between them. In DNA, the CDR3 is TGTGCCAGCAGCCAAAGGAGCCCAGATACGCAGTATTTT. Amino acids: CASSQRSPDTQYF.

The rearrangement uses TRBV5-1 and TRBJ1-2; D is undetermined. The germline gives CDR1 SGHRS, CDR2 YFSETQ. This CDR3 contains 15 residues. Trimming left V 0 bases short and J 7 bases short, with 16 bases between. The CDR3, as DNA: TGCGCCAGCAGCTTGGAGGGAGGAAGACGAACTGGCTACACCTTC. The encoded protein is CASSLEGGRRTGYTF. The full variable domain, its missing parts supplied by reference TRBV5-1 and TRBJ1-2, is KAGVTQTPRYLIKTRGQQVTLSCSPISGHRSVSWYQQTPGQGLQFLFEYFSETQRNKGNFPGRFSGRQFSNSRSEMNVSTLELGDSALYLCASSLEGGRRTGYTFGSGTRLTVV.

This CDR3 reads CASGSAHRGPTGELFF. The CDR3 bases are TGTGCCAGCGGATCGGCCCACAGGGGACCCACCGGGGAGCTGTTTTTT. The gene calls are TRBV2 and TRBJ2-2, with TRBD1 matching 7 bases. The germline V gene encodes CDR1 SNHLY and CDR2 FYNNEI. The CDR3 has 16 amino acids. After removal of 8 bases from V and 4 bases from J, the junction contained 13 bases not matched to a gene. Together with reference TRBV2 and TRBJ2-2, the CDR3 gives the full variable domain: EPEVTQTPSHQVTQMGQEVILRCVPISNHLYFYWYRQILGQKVEFLVSFYNNEISEKSEIFDDQFSVERPDGSNFTLKIRSTKLEDSAMYFCASGSAHRGPTGELFFGEGSRLTVL.

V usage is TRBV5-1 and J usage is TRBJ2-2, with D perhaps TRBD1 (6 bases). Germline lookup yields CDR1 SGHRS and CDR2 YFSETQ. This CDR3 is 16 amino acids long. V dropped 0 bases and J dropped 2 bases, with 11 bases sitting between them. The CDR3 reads CASSLEGVGNTGELFF. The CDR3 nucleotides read TGCGCCAGCAGCTTGGAGGGGGTCGGCAACACCGGGGAGCTGTTTTTT.

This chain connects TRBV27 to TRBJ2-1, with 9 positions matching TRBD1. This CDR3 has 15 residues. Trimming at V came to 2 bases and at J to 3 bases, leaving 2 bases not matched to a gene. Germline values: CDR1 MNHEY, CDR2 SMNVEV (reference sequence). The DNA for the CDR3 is TGTGCCAGCAGTTTAGCGGGACAGGGCTACAATGAGCAGTTCTTC. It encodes CASSLAGQGYNEQFF.

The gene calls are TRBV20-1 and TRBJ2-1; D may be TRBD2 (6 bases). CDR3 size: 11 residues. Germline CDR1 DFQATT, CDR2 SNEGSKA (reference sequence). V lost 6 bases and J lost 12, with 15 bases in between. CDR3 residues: CSASSRGGQFF. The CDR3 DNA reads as TGCAGTGCCTCCTCTAGGGGAGGGCAGTTCTTC.

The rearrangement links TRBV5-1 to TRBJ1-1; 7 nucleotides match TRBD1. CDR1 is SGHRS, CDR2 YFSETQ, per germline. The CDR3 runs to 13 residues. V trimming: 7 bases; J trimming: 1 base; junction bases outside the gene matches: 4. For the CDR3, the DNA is TGCGCCAGCCTCCGGGACAGGAACACTGAAGCTTTCTTT. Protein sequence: CASLRDRNTEAFF.